Each of the 14 T cell receptor beta chains below was sequenced from the same sample in a study of post-analysis software for immune sequencing data. Study-wide findings and caveats: When patients were compared with controls, roughly five TRBV segments were more frequent, TRBV5-6, TRBV5-1 and TRBV20-1 among them.

Unique molecular identifiers featured in each of the TCR beta cDNA libraries. TCRdb reprocessed the PCR reads via MiXCR and lists one record per CDR3 protein. Of hundreds of thousands of distinct CDR3 sequences in the sample, approximately 46% were seen once. Their antigens remain unidentified. Source material: blood. All receptors come from a girl aged 5 to 17 with multiple sclerosis.

This rearrangement joins TRBV7-9 to TRBJ2-4; 10 positions match TRBD1. The CDR3 runs to 15 residues. V gave up 5 bases and J gave up 1 base; unmatched junction bases: 2. Germline loops: CDR1 SEHNR, CDR2 FQNEAQ (reference sequence). CDR3 amino acids: CASSQGQGAKNIQYF. For the CDR3, the DNA is TGTGCCAGCAGCCAGGGACAGGGGGCCAAAAACATTCAGTACTTC.

This chain links TRBV3-1 with TRBJ1-2; D is perhaps TRBD1 (5 bases). This CDR3 contains 17 residues. Looked up from germline, CDR1 is LGHDT and CDR2 is YNNKEL (reference sequence). Trimming pared 5 bases from V and 5 bases from J, leaving 24 bases between. The CDR3 DNA is TGTGCCAGCAGCATATCCTCCGGGACCGGAGGACGGTATGGCTACACCTTC. Translated: CASSISSGTGGRYGYTF. The full variable domain, its missing parts supplied by reference TRBV3-1 and TRBJ1-2, is DTAVSQTPKYLVTQMGNDKSIKCEQNLGHDTMYWYKQDSKKFLKIMFSYNNKELIINETVPNRFSPKSPDKAHLNLHINSLELGDSAVYFCASSISSGTGGRYGYTFGSGTRLTVV.

This clonotype was seen just once. The chain has TRBV28 and TRBJ2-7, with D perhaps given as TRBD1 or TRBD2 (6 bases each). The germline V gene encodes CDR1 MDHEN and CDR2 SYDVKM. The CDR3 loop spans 15 amino acids. V lost 8 bases to trimming and J lost 3 bases, with 20 bases between them. The CDR3 loop reads CASLAIPGGGYEQYF. In nucleotides, the CDR3 is TGTGCCAGCCTAGCTATCCCCGGAGGGGGCTACGAGCAGTACTTC.

The CDR3 protein is CSARQRTSYEQYF. The CDR3 DNA follows: TGCAGTGCTAGGCAGCGGACCTCCTACGAGCAGTACTTC. V gene TRBV20-1 combines with J gene TRBJ2-7, with a tentative D call TRBD2 (5 bases). V was cut by 3 bases and J by 0 bases, with 9 bases left in between. This CDR3 spans 13 amino acids. The germline V gene has CDR1 DFQATT and CDR2 SNEGSKA (reference sequence).

This clonotype has more than one count but fewer than ten. This rearrangement joins TRBV12-3 or TRBV12-4 to TRBJ2-7, with 7 bases matching TRBD1. This CDR3 has 14 amino acids. J was trimmed by 3 bases and V by 3 bases; bases with no gene match: 5. DNA of the CDR3: TGTGCCAGCAGTTTCGGACAGGTCTACTACGAGCAGTACTTC. Protein product: CASSFGQVYYEQYF.

Only a few counts were recorded for this clonotype. The chain has TRBV7-9 and TRBJ2-7; no definite D call. CDR1 and CDR2 (germline): SEHNR, FQNEAQ (reference sequence). The CDR3 consists of 13 residues. The V and J ends lost 3 bases and 1 base respectively, with 7 bases between them. CDR3 in amino acids: CASSFRASYEQYF. As DNA, the CDR3 is TGTGCCAGCAGCTTTAGAGCGTCCTACGAGCAGTACTTC.

This clonotype showed up just a few times. V usage is TRBV7-9 and J usage is TRBJ1-5, with a weak D call TRBD1 (5 bases). Germline V gives CDR1 SEHNR, CDR2 FQNEAQ (reference sequence). Trimming took off 5 bases at V and 5 bases at J, with 10 bases between the two ends. This CDR3 region has 13 residues. The CDR3 coding sequence is TGTGCCAGCAGCCCTTGGGGGGATCAGCCCCAGCATTTT. It encodes CASSPWGDQPQHF.

The chain links TRBV5-1 to TRBJ2-2, with 9 bases aligning to TRBD2. Germline CDR1 reads SGHRS; CDR2 reads YFSETQ. With 0 bases clipped from V and 6 bases from J, the junction kept 3 bases outside the gene matches. This CDR3 region has 15 residues. The CDR3 DNA reads TGCGCCAGCAGCTTGGGGACTAGCGAGTCCGGGGAGCTGTTTTTT. Its translation: CASSLGTSESGELFF.

The rearrangement joins TRBV7-3 to TRBJ2-3; perhaps TRBD2 as D (6 bases). Germline CDR1 SGHTA, CDR2 FQGTGA. The CDR3 spans 15 residues. Deletions cut 1 base from V and 0 bases from J, with 8 bases between. CDR3 loop: CASSLIAGSTDTQYF. In DNA form, the CDR3 reads TGTGCCAGCAGCTTAATTGCGGGAAGCACAGATACGCAGTATTTT.

V is TRBV5-4 and J is TRBJ2-5, with D possibly matching TRBD2 (5 bases). The germline V gene has CDR1 SGHNT and CDR2 YYREEE (reference sequence). The CDR3 extends over 14 amino acids. V was cut by 3 bases and J by 0 bases, with 9 bases left in between. Here the CDR3 reads CASSWTGDQETQYF. In nucleotides, the CDR3 is TGTGCCAGCAGCTGGACTGGGGACCAAGAGACCCAGTACTTC.

This clonotype appeared a few times. This chain joins TRBV6-2 or TRBV6-3 and TRBJ2-7; perhaps TRBD1 as D (6 bases). Germline CDR1 is MNHEY and CDR2 is SVGEGT. Trimming shortened V by 8 bases and J by 4 bases, and 21 bases separated the two germline ends. There are 15 residues in the CDR3. The CDR3 spells CASGQGILTGYEQYF. As DNA, the CDR3 is TGTGCCAGCGGTCAAGGGATTCTGACAGGATACGAGCAGTACTTC.

In this sample, this clonotype turned up a few times. This chain joins TRBV27 and TRBJ1-1; D call uncertain. CDR1 and CDR2 from the germline V gene are MNHEY and SMNVEV (reference sequence). This CDR3 has 14 amino acids. V lost 2 bases to trimming and J lost 4 bases, with 11 bases between them. CDR3 nucleotides: TGTGCCAGCAGTTTAGGACCGGTTGGCACTGAAGCTTTCTTT. Its protein product is CASSLGPVGTEAFF.

This chain links TRBV29-1 with TRBJ1-1, with no clear D. V dropped 4 bases and J dropped 1 base, with 13 bases sitting between them. This CDR3 is built from 14 residues. Germline V gene sequence: CDR1 SQVTM, CDR2 ANQGSEA. CDR3 in DNA: TGCAGCGTTGCGGCAGTCACAGCGAACACTGAAGCTTTCTTT. It yields the protein CSVAAVTANTEAFF.

This clonotype was recorded a few times. The rearrangement links TRBV29-1 to TRBJ1-2, with no clear D. This CDR3 comprises 12 residues. V lost 4 bases to trimming and J lost 6 bases, with 12 bases between them. The germline CDR1 and CDR2 sequences are SQVTM and ANQGSEA. The CDR3, as DNA: TGCAGCGTTGTAGCCGGACGGAATGGCTACACCTTC. This translates into CSVVAGRNGYTF.